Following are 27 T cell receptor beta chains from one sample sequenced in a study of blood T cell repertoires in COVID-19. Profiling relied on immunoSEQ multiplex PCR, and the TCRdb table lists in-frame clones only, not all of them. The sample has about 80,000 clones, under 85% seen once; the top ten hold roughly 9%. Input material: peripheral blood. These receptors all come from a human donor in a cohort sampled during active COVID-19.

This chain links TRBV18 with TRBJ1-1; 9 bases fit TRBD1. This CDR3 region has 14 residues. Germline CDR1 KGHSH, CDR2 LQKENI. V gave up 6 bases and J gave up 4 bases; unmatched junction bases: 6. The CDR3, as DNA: TGTGCCAGCTCTAGGGACAGGGCGGGCACTGAAGCTTTCTTT. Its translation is CASSRDRAGTEAFF. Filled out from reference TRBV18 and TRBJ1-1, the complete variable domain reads NAGVMQNPRHLVRRRGQEARLRCSPMKGHSHVYWYRQLPEEGLKFMVYLQKENIIDESGMPKERFSAEFPKEGPSILRIQQVVRGDSAAYFCASSRDRAGTEAFFGQGTRLTVV.

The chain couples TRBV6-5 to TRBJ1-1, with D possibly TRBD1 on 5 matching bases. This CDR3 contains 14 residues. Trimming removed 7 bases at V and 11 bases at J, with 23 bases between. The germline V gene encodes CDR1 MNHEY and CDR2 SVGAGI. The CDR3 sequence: CASNPERDWGFAFF. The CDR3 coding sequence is TGTGCCAGCAACCCGGAGCGGGACTGGGGCTTTGCTTTCTTT.

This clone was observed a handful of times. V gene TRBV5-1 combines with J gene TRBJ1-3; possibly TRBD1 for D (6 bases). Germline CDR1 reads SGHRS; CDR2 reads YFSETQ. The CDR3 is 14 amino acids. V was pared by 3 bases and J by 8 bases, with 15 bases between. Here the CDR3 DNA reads TGCGCCAGCAGCTCGCCGGGACAAAAGCACACCATATATTTT. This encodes CASSSPGQKHTIYF.

The CDR3 sequence: CASSEQGRYGYTF. CDR3 nucleotides: TGTGCCAGCAGTGAACAGGGAAGGTATGGCTACACCTTC. The rearrangement joins TRBV6-1 to TRBJ1-2, with a tentative D call TRBD1 (5 bases). The germline V gene encodes CDR1 MNHNS and CDR2 SASEGT. V was pared by 2 bases and J by 5 bases, with 9 bases between. CDR3 length: 13 amino acids.

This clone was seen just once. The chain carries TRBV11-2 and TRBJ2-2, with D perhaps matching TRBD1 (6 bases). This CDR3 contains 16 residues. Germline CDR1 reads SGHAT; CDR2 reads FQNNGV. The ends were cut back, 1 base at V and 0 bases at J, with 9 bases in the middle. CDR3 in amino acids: CASSLVGQTNTGELFF. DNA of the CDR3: TGTGCCAGCAGCTTAGTTGGACAGACGAACACCGGGGAGCTGTTTTTT.

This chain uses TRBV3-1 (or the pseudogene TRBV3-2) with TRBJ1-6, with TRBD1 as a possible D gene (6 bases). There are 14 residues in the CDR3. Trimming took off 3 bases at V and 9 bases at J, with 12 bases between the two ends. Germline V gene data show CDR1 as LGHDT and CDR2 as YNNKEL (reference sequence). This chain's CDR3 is CASSQGGQGSPLHF. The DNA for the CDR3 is TGTGCCAGCAGCCAGGGGGGGCAGGGTTCACCCCTCCACTTT.

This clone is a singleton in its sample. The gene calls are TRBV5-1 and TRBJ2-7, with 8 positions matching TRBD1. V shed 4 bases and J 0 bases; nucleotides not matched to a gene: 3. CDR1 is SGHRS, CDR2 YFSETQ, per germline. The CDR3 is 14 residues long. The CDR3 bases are TGCGCCAGCAGCCGCACAGGGGGCTCCTACGAGCAGTACTTC. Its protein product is CASSRTGGSYEQYF.

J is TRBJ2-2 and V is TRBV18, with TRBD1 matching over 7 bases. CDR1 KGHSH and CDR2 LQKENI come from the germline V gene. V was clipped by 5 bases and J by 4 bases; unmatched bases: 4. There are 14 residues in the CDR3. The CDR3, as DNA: TGTGCCAGCTCAGTTGACAGGGTCACCGGGGAGCTGTTTTTT. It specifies CASSVDRVTGELFF.

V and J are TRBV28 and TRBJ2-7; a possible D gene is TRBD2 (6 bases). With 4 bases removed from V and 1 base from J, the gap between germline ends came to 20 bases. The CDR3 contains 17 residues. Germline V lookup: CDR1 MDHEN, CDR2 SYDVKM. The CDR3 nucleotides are TGTGCCAGCAGTTCGCCCGCGAGGGGAGGTATTTCCTACGAGCAGTACTTC. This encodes CASSSPARGGISYEQYF.

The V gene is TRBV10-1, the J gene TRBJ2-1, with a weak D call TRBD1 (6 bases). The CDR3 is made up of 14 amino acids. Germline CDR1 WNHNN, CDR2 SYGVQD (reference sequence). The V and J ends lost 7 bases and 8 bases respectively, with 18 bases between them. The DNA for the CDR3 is TGCGCCAGCATTTTACAGACCCCAGGGGATGAGCAGTTCTTC. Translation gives CASILQTPGDEQFF.

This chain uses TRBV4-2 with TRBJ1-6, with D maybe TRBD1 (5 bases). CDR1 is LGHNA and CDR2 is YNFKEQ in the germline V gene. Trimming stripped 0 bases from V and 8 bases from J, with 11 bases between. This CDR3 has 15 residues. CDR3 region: CASSQDYRQHSPLHF. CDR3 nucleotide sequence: TGTGCCAGCAGCCAAGATTACAGGCAACATTCACCCCTCCACTTT.

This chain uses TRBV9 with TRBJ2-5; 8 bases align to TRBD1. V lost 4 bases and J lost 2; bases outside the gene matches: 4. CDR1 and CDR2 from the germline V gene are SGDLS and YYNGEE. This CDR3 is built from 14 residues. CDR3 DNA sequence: TGTGCCAGCAGCTTGACAGGGGTTCAAGAGACCCAGTACTTC. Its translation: CASSLTGVQETQYF.

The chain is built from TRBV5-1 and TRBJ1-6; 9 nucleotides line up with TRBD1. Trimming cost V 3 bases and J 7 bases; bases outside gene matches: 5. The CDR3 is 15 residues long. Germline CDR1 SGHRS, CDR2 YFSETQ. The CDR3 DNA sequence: TGCGCCAGCAGCTCCGCCGGGACAGGGAATTCACCCCTCCACTTT. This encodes CASSSAGTGNSPLHF.

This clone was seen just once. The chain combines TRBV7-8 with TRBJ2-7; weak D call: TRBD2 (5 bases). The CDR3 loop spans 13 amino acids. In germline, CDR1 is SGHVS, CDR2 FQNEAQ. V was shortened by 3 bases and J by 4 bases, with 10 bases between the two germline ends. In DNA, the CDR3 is TGTGCCAGCAGCTTCGAGCGGTTATACGAGCAGTACTTC. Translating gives CASSFERLYEQYF.

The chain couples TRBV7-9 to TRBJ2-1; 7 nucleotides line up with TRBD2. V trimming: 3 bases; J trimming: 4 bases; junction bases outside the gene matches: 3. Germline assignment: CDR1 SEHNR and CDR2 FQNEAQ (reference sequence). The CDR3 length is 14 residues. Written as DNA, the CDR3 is TGTGCCAGCAGCTTCGCTAGCGGATACAATGAGCAGTTCTTC. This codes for CASSFASGYNEQFF.

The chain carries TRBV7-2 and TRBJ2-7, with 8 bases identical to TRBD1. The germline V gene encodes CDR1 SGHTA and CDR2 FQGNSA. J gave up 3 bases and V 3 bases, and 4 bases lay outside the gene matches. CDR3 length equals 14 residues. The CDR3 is CASSLQGALYEQYF. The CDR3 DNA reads TGTGCCAGCAGCTTGCAGGGGGCCCTCTACGAGCAGTACTTC.

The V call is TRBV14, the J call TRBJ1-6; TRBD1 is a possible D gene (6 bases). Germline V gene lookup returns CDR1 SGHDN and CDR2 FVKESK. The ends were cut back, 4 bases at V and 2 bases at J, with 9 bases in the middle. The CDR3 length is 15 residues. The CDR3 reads CASSRDTAYNSPLHF. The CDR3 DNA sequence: TGTGCCAGCAGCCGGGACACTGCCTATAATTCACCCCTCCACTTT.

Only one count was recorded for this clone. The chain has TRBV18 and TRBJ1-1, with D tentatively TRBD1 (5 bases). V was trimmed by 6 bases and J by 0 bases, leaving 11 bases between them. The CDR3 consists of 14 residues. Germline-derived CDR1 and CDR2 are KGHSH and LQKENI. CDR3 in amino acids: CASSQTEMNTEAFF. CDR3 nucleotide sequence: TGTGCCAGCTCGCAGACAGAGATGAACACTGAAGCTTTCTTT.

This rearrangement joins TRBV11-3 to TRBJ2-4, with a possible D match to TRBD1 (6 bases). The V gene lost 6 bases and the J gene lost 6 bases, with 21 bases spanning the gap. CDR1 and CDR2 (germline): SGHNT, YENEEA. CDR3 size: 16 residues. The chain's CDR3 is CASSSSGAESGNIQYF. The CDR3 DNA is TGTGCCAGCAGTTCTTCAGGGGCAGAGAGTGGAAACATTCAGTACTTC.

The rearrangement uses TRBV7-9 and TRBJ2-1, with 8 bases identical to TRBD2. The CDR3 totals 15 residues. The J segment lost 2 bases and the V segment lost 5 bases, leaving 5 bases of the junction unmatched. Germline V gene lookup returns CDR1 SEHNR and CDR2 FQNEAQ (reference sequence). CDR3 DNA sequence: TGTGCCAGCAGCCCGCCGGGACTAGCCTACAATGAGCAGTTCTTC. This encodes CASSPPGLAYNEQFF.

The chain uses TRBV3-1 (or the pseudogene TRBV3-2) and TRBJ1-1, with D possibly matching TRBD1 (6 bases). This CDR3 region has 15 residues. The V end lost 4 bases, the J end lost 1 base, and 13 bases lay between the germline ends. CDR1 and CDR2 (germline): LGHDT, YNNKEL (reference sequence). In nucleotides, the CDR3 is TGTGCCAGCAGCCCGGAGACAGGTCGGAACACTGAAGCTTTCTTT. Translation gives CASSPETGRNTEAFF.

CDR3 amino acids: CASSLGLLGTGELFF. The CDR3 DNA sequence: TGTGCCAGCTCTCTCGGGCTACTAGGGACCGGGGAGCTGTTTTTT. The chain uses TRBV9 and TRBJ2-2, with a tentative D call TRBD2 (5 bases). Trimming removed 7 bases at V and 5 bases at J, with 18 bases between. CDR3 length: 15 amino acids. Germline-derived CDR1 and CDR2 are SGDLS and YYNGEE.

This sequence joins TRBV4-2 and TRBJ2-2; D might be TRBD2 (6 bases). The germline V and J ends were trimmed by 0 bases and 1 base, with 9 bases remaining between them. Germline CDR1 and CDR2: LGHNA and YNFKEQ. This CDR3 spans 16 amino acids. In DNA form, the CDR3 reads TGTGCCAGCAGCCAAGACGGGCGGGGGAACACCGGGGAGCTGTTTTTT. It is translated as CASSQDGRGNTGELFF.

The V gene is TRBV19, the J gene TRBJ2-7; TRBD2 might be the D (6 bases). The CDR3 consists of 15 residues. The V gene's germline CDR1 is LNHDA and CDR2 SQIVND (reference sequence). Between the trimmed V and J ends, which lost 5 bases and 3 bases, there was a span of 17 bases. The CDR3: CASSPLRVAVYEQYF. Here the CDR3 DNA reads TGTGCCAGTAGTCCACTTCGGGTAGCGGTCTACGAGCAGTACTTC. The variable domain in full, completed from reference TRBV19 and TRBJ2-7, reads DGGITQSPKYLFRKEGQNVTLSCEQNLNHDAMYWYRQDPGQGLRLIYYSQIVNDFQKGDIAEGYSVSREKKESFPLTVTSAQKNPTAFYLCASSPLRVAVYEQYFGPGTRLTVT.

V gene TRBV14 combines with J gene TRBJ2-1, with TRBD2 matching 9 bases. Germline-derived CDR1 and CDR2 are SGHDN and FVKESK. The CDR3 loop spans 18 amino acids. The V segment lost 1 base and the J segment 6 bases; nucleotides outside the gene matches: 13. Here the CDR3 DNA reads TGTGCCAGCAGCCAAGGGTGGCGGGAGGGCCAAGGGGTCAATGAGCAGTTCTTC. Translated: CASSQGWREGQGVNEQFF.

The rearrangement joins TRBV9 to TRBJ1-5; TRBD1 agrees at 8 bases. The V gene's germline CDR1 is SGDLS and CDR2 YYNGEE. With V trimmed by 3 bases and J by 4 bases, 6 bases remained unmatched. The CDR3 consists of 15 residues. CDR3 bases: TGTGCCAGCAGCGCTTCGGGACAGGAAAATCAGCCCCAGCATTTT. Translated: CASSASGQENQPQHF. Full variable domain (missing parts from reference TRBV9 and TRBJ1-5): DSGVTQTPKHLITATGQRVTLRCSPRSGDLSVYWYQQSLDQGLQFLIQYYNGEERAKGNILERFSAQQFPDLHSELNLSSLELGDSALYFCASSASGQENQPQHFGDGTRLSIL.

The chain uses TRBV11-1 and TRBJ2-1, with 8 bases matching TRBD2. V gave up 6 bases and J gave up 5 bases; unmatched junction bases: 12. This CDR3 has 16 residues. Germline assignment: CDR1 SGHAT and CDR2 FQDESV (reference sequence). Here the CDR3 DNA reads TGTGCCAGCAGTTCCCCGCGGGGGGAGTTCGACAATGAGCAGTTCTTC. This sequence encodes CASSSPRGEFDNEQFF.